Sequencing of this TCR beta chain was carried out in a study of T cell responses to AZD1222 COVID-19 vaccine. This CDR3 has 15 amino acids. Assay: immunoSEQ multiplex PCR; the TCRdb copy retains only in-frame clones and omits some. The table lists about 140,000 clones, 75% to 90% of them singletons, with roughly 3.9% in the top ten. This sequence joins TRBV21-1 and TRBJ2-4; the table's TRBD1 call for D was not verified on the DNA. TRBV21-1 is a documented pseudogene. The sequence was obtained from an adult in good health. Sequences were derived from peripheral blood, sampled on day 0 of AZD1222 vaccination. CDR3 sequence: CASHFSRVAKNIQYF. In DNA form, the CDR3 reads TGTGCCAGCCACTTTTCCAGGGTAGCCAAAAACATTCAGTACTTC.